Listed here are 20 T cell receptor beta chains from one sample, sequenced in a study of cytomegalovirus exposure and HLA in healthy donors. In the PCR, 60 Vbeta and 13 Jbeta primers were used. The method was immunoSEQ multiplex PCR; TCRdb's version includes in-frame clones alone and lacks a portion of them. Here the sample spans approximately 130,000 clones, 75% to 85% being singletons. Sequencing used PBMCs. Every receptor here comes from a woman between 40 and 55 years old in good health and CMV-seropositive.

The sample holds a few counts of this clone. The J gene is TRBJ2-2, the V gene TRBV7-8, with D maybe TRBD2 (5 bases). The CDR3 totals 17 residues. V gave up 0 bases and J gave up 3 bases, with 14 bases separating them. Germline lookup yields CDR1 SGHVS and CDR2 FQNEAQ. The CDR3 DNA reads as TGTGCCAGCAGCTTAGCCCCTAGCCCAGCCCACACCGGGGAGCTGTTTTTT. Translating it yields CASSLAPSPAHTGELFF.

This sequence joins TRBV6-6 and TRBJ2-7; maybe TRBD1 (6 bases). Germline CDR1 MNHNY, CDR2 SVGAGI (reference sequence). This CDR3 region has 14 residues. V was shortened by 5 bases and J by 5 bases, with 16 bases between the two germline ends. CDR3 region: CASSKPGTFHEQYF. The CDR3 region has the DNA TGTGCCAGCAGTAAGCCCGGGACATTCCACGAGCAGTACTTC.

The rearrangement uses TRBV7-2 and TRBJ2-7, with 8 nucleotides matching TRBD1. CDR1 and CDR2 (germline): SGHTA, FQGNSA. With 5 bases clipped from V and 6 bases from J, the junction kept 12 bases outside the gene matches. This CDR3 is 15 amino acids long. CDR3 region: CASSHQDRDPREQYF. The CDR3 DNA reads as TGTGCCAGCAGCCATCAGGACAGGGACCCCCGCGAGCAGTACTTC.

In this sample, this clone turned up once. This chain joins TRBV5-4 and TRBJ2-7; 15 positions match TRBD2. The CDR3 length is 18 residues. With V trimmed by 0 bases and J by 3 bases, 7 bases remained unmatched. Germline V lookup: CDR1 SGHNT, CDR2 YYREEE (reference sequence). The CDR3 is CASSLEGLAGGPNYEQYF. The CDR3 coding sequence is TGTGCCAGCAGCTTGGAGGGACTAGCGGGAGGCCCCAACTACGAGCAGTACTTC.

The DNA for the CDR3 is TGTGCCAGCTCGAGGGATTATAATTCACCCCTCCACTTT. This codes for CASSRDYNSPLHF. The chain employs TRBV13 and TRBJ1-6, with D unresolved. CDR1 PRHDT and CDR2 FYEKMQ come from the germline V gene (reference sequence). Trimming removed 8 bases at V and 4 bases at J, with 9 bases between. The CDR3 spans 13 residues.

The chain couples TRBV9 to TRBJ1-2; 10 bases fit TRBD1. Germline trimming cut 3 bases from V and 7 bases from J; bases unmatched to any gene: 0. This CDR3 is 12 amino acids long. The V gene's germline CDR1 is SGDLS and CDR2 YYNGEE. The CDR3 reads CASSGDRGGYTF. The CDR3 DNA reads as TGTGCCAGCAGCGGGGACAGGGGTGGCTACACCTTC.

This clone came up a few times. The chain links TRBV6-5 to TRBJ2-7; 14 bases align to TRBD2. Germline trimming cut 5 bases from V and 4 bases from J; bases unmatched to any gene: 4. The CDR3 consists of 15 residues. Germline V CDR1 and CDR2: MNHEY, SVGAGI. CDR3 region: CASSRTSGGRYEQYF. DNA for the CDR3: TGTGCCAGCAGTCGGACTAGCGGGGGGAGATACGAGCAGTACTTC.

The chain combines TRBV29-1 with TRBJ1-2, with unresolved D. Trimming cost V 5 bases and J 4 bases, with 20 bases left between them. The CDR3 consists of 15 residues. Germline-derived CDR1 and CDR2 are SQVTM and ANQGSEA. The CDR3 nucleotides read TGCAGCGTTCGAGGGAGCCACCTTACGGGCTATGGCTACACCTTC. This translates into CSVRGSHLTGYGYTF.

V and J are TRBV5-1 and TRBJ2-1, with 9 bases that match TRBD1. V dropped 4 bases and J dropped 6; count of bases not matched to a gene: 8. Germline CDR1 is SGHRS and CDR2 is YFSETQ. The CDR3 is made up of 15 amino acids. The CDR3 sequence: CASSLGQGESNEQFF. The CDR3 DNA follows: TGCGCCAGCAGCCTGGGACAGGGAGAATCCAATGAGCAGTTCTTC.

V gene TRBV9 combines with J gene TRBJ1-2; no clear D. Deletions cut 4 bases from V and 8 bases from J, with 18 bases between. The germline V gene has CDR1 SGDLS and CDR2 YYNGEE. The CDR3 has 14 residues. In DNA, the CDR3 is TGTGCCAGCAGCCCCCGGGGAGGGCATTACGGCTACACCTTC. Residues: CASSPRGGHYGYTF.

The rearrangement joins TRBV9 to TRBJ2-7; a possible D gene is TRBD2 (5 bases). The ends were cut back, 0 bases at V and 2 bases at J, with 9 bases in the middle. CDR3 size: 14 residues. Germline V gives CDR1 SGDLS, CDR2 YYNGEE. The CDR3, as DNA: TGTGCCAGCAGCGTAGGCAGCGGTCCCTACGAGCAGTACTTC. Protein product: CASSVGSGPYEQYF.

The rearrangement joins TRBV5-1 to TRBJ2-5; 9 bases are shared with TRBD1. Trimming cost V 4 bases and J 3 bases; bases outside gene matches: 7. Germline V lookup: CDR1 SGHRS, CDR2 YFSETQ. This CDR3 is built from 15 residues. The CDR3 sequence: CASSPTGTGKETQYF. DNA for the CDR3: TGCGCCAGCAGCCCCACGGGGACAGGGAAAGAGACCCAGTACTTC.

V is TRBV5-1 and J is TRBJ1-2; 10 bases align to TRBD1. This CDR3 has 13 residues. In germline, CDR1 is SGHRS, CDR2 YFSETQ. Unmatched junction bases numbered 8, after V lost 7 bases and J lost 8 bases. CDR3 coding DNA: TGCGCCAGCTATACCGGGACAGGGGACGGCTACACCTTC. This translates into CASYTGTGDGYTF.

This chain uses TRBV19 with TRBJ2-7; 7 bases map to TRBD1. The J segment lost 0 bases and the V segment lost 3 bases, leaving 2 bases of the junction unmatched. The germline gives CDR1 LNHDA, CDR2 SQIVND (reference sequence). This CDR3 is built from 14 residues. CDR3 coding DNA: TGTGCCAGTAGTATGGGGACAGCCTCCTACGAGCAGTACTTC. Its translation: CASSMGTASYEQYF.

The rearrangement uses TRBV19 and TRBJ1-5; TRBD1 might be the D (6 bases). Germline V gene sequence: CDR1 LNHDA, CDR2 SQIVND (reference sequence). The CDR3 sequence is 14 residues long. V lost 7 bases and J 6 bases, leaving 16 bases between the germline ends. CDR3 in amino acids: CASKPGQGRQPQHF. CDR3 nucleotide sequence: TGTGCCAGTAAGCCGGGACAAGGGCGTCAGCCCCAGCATTTT.

The CDR3 nucleotides are TGCAGCGCCGCGACAGGGGGCTTGGCCGGGGAGCTGTTTTTT. Translation gives CSAATGGLAGELFF. The rearrangement joins TRBV29-1 to TRBJ2-2, with 10 bases lining up with TRBD1. Trimming cost V 7 bases and J 6 bases; bases outside gene matches: 8. Looked up from germline, CDR1 is SQVTM and CDR2 is ANQGSEA. This CDR3 region has 14 residues.

The chain carries TRBV7-9 and TRBJ2-3, with 7 positions matching TRBD1. There are 15 residues in the CDR3. From germline, CDR1 is SEHNR and CDR2 FQNEAQ (reference sequence). V lost 5 bases to trimming and J lost 0 bases; unmatched junction nucleotides: 5. CDR3 amino acids: CASSNTGASTDTQYF. In DNA form, the CDR3 reads TGTGCCAGCAGCAATACAGGGGCTAGCACAGATACGCAGTATTTT.

The chain is built from TRBV7-6 and TRBJ1-3; no clear D. The CDR3 totals 20 residues. The V end was cut by 3 bases, the J end by 0 bases, with 24 bases between. The V gene's germline CDR1 is SGHVS and CDR2 FNYEAQ. CDR3 bases: TGTGCCAGCAGCTTGCGGATGCCCAGCGGACGGATAAGCTCTGGAAACACCATATATTTT. Its protein is CASSLRMPSGRISSGNTIYF. The full variable domain, completed using reference TRBV7-6 and TRBJ1-3, is GAGVSQSPRYKVTKRGQDVALRCDPISGHVSLYWYRQALGQGPEFLTYFNYEAQQDKSGLPNDRFSAERPEGSISTLTIQRTEQRDSAMYRCASSLRMPSGRISSGNTIYFGEGSWLTVV.

This chain joins TRBV19 and TRBJ2-6, with D possibly matching TRBD2 (7 bases). Germline V lookup: CDR1 LNHDA, CDR2 SQIVND (reference sequence). V dropped 3 bases and J dropped 2 bases, with 11 bases sitting between them. This CDR3 is built from 16 residues. CDR3: CASSITGGAGANVLTF. As DNA, the CDR3 is TGTGCCAGTAGTATCACGGGGGGCGCTGGGGCCAACGTCCTGACTTTC. The entire variable domain, with the rest obtained from reference TRBV19 and TRBJ2-6, is as follows: DGGITQSPKYLFRKEGQNVTLSCEQNLNHDAMYWYRQDPGQGLRLIYYSQIVNDFQKGDIAEGYSVSREKKESFPLTVTSAQKNPTAFYLCASSITGGAGANVLTFGAGSRLTVL.

This chain uses TRBV11-3 with TRBJ2-1; D remains unclear. Germline V gene sequence: CDR1 SGHNT, CDR2 YENEEA. The CDR3 is 15 residues long. V lost 5 bases and J lost 0, with 11 bases in between. The CDR3 bases are TGTGCCAGCAGCCCACTTGCCCCCTCCTACAATGAGCAGTTCTTC. Protein sequence: CASSPLAPSYNEQFF.